This record covers a single T cell receptor (beta chain). The data belong to a study of blood T cell repertoires in COVID-19. Study details: The cDNA or gDNA used as material had been derived from T cells, B-cell-depleted T cells, or PBMCs.

Original handling: By means of reference gene primer amplification, nucleated cell counts were estimated. TCRdb's copy holds only in-frame clones and misses some; the assay was immunoSEQ multiplex PCR. V, J and clone size reflect that table, while D and trimming were determined from the DNA. The sample records approximately 62,000 clones, 90% being singletons. The sequencing sample was made of peripheral blood. The source is a human donor with active COVID-19. The donor label of this sample is uncertain.

The CDR3 region is CASSVAPPLSGGRQETQYF. CDR3 nucleotides: TGTGCCAGCAGCGTAGCCCCGCCCCTGTCGGGGGGTCGCCAAGAGACCCAGTACTTC. The V call is TRBV9, the J call TRBJ2-5; TRBD2 agrees at 7 bases. J was trimmed by 1 base and V by 0 bases; bases with no gene match: 15. The CDR3 loop spans 19 amino acids. Germline-derived CDR1 and CDR2 are SGDLS and YYNGEE. Full variable domain (rest looked up from reference TRBV9 and TRBJ2-5): DSGVTQTPKHLITATGQRVTLRCSPRSGDLSVYWYQQSLDQGLQFLIQYYNGEERAKGNILERFSAQQFPDLHSELNLSSLELGDSALYFCASSVAPPLSGGRQETQYFGPGTRLLVL.